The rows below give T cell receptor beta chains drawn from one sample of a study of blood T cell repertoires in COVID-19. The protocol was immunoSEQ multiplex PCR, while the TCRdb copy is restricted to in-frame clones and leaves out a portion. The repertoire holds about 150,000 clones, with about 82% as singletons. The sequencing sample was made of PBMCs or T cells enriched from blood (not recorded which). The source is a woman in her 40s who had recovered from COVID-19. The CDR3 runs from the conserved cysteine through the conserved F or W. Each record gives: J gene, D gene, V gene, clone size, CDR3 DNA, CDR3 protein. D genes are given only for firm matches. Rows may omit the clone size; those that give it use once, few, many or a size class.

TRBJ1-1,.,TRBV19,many,TGTGCCAGTAGTAGCACAGGAAACACTGAAGCTTTCTTT,CASSSTGNTEAFF
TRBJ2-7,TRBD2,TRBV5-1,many,TGCGCCAGCAGCTTCCTGGCTAGCGGGAGTGGATACGAGCAGTACTTC,CASSFLASGSGYEQYF
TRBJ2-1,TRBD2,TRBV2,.,TGTGCCAGCAGTTTTAGGCTAGCGGGGCTCAATGAGCAGTTCTTC,CASSFRLAGLNEQFF
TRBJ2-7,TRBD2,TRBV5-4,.,TGTGCCAGCAGCTCTTCTAGCGGGGGGGCCCTCGAGCAGTACTTC,CASSSSSGGALEQYF
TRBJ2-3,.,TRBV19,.,TGTGCCAGTAGTATATTTTTTGGGAGTAGCACAGATACGCAGTATTTT,CASSIFFGSSTDTQYF
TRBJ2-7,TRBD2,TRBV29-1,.,TGCAGCGTGGCTGGGGGGGTCACCTACGAGCAGTACTTC,CSVAGGVTYEQYF
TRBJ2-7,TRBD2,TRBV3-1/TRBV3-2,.,TGTGCCAGCAGCCTCCAGGGTAGCGGGAAGCCCTACGAGCAGTACTTC,CASSLQGSGKPYEQYF
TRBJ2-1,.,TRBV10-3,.,TGTGCCATCAGATCAAGGGGGGGCAATGAGCAGTTCTTC,CAIRSRGGNEQFF
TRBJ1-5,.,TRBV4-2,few,TGTGCCAGCAGCCAAGAGGGGCAGTCTAATCAGCCCCAGCATTTT,CASSQEGQSNQPQHF
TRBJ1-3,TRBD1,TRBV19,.,TGTGCCAGTAGGCGGACAGGAAACTCTGGAAACACCATATATTTT,CASRRTGNSGNTIYF
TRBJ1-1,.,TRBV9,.,TGTGCCAGCAGCGTAGGTAGTCAATATATGAACACTGAAGCTTTCTTT,CASSVGSQYMNTEAFF
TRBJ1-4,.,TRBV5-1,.,TGCGCCAGCACCCCGGACAGAGGGGATCCGAAAAAACTGTTTTTT,CASTPDRGDPKKLFF
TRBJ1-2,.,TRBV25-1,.,TGTGCCAGCAGTGCATGGGACATGGGGAATAATGGCTACACCTTC,CASSAWDMGNNGYTF
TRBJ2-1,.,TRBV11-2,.,TGTGCCAGCAGCTTAGGTGGAAGGGGTTGGAATGAGCAGTTCTTC,CASSLGGRGWNEQFF
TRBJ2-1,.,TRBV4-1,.,TGCGCCAGCAGCCGGACAGTTTACAATGAGCAGTTCTTC,CASSRTVYNEQFF
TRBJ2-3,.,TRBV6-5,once,TGTGCCAGCAGTCCGGGGGACCGTGACGCAGATACGCAGTATTTT,CASSPGDRDADTQYF
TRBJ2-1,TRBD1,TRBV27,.,TGTGCCAGCAGTACGGGGACAGGGGGCCCCAATGAGCAGTTCTTC,CASSTGTGGPNEQFF
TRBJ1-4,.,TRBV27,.,TGTGCCAGCAGGCCCGGGGGGAGGACTGAAAAACTGTTTTTT,CASRPGGRTEKLFF
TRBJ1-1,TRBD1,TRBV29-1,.,TGCAGCGTTGTGACAGGGAGGAACACTGAAGCTTTCTTT,CSVVTGRNTEAFF
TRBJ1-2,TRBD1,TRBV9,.,TGTGCCAGCAGCGTAGGGCAGGGGGCTTTTGGCTACACCTTC,CASSVGQGAFGYTF
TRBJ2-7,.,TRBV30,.,TGTGCCTGGCAGGTCTCCTACGAGCAGTACTTC,CAWQVSYEQYF
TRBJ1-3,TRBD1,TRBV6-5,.,TGTGCCAGCAGCTACACAGGGGATTACGGAAACACCATATATTTT,CASSYTGDYGNTIYF
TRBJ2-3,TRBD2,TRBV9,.,TGTGCCAGCAGCGAACCGGGACTAGGCACAGATACGCAGTATTTT,CASSEPGLGTDTQYF
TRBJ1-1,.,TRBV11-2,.,TGTGCCAGCAGCTTAGGGGGCCTCTTGGGAGGGGCGAGAGGCACTGAAGCTTTCTTT,CASSLGGLLGGARGTEAFF
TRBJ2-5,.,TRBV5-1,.,TGCGCCAGCAGCTGGAGGGGTTCGGGTCAAGAGACCCAGTACTTC,CASSWRGSGQETQYF
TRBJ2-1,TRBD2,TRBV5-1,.,TGCGCCAGCAGCTTGGTTAAAAGGACTAGCGGGTACAATGAGCAGTTCTTC,CASSLVKRTSGYNEQFF
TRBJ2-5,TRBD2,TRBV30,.,TGTGCCTGGAGGGGACTAGCGGGGGACGAAGAGACCCAGTACTTC,CAWRGLAGDEETQYF
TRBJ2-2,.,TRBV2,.,TGTGCCAGCAGCCCAGGAAACACCGGGGAGCTGTTTTTT,CASSPGNTGELFF
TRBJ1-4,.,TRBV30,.,TGTGCCTGGAGTGTAGGCGTGAGGGCTAATGAAAAACTGTTTTTT,CAWSVGVRANEKLFF
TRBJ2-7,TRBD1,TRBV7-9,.,TGTGCCAGCCGGGACAGTCAAACTTACGAGCAGTACTTC,CASRDSQTYEQYF
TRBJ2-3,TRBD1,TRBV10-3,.,TGTGCCACACGACAGGGGGTCGACACAGATACGCAGTATTTT,CATRQGVDTDTQYF
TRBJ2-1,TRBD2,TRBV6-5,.,TGTGCCAGCAAGATACTAGCGGGGGGTGACTATGAGCAGTTCTTC,CASKILAGGDYEQFF
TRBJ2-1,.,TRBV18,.,TGTGCCAGCTCAACGGACTTCTCCGATGAGCAGTTCTTC,CASSTDFSDEQFF
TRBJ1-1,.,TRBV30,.,TGTGCCTGGACCCAGCCGCCCGGGAGCAGCGAGAACACTGAAGCTTTCTTT,CAWTQPPGSSENTEAFF
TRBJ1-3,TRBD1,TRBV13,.,TGTGCCAGCAGATGGACAGGGGTCTTCTCTGGAAACACCATATATTTT,CASRWTGVFSGNTIYF
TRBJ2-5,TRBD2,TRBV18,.,TGTGCCAGCTCACCACTCCGAGCGGGAACGAGGCAAGAGACCCAGTACTTC,CASSPLRAGTRQETQYF
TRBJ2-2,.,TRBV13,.,TGTGCCAGCAGCTTGGGGGGGGCGAGCACCGGGGAGCTGTTTTTT,CASSLGGASTGELFF
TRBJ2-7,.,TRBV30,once,TGTGCCTGTAACAGGGACGGAACGACCTACGAGCAGTACTTC,CACNRDGTTYEQYF
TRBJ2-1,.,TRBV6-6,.,TGTGCCAGCAGGGACAGTCTCTACAATGAGCAGTTCTTC,CASRDSLYNEQFF
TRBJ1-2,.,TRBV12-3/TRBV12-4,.,TGTGCCAGCAGTTTACAGGGTTCCAATGGCTACACCTTC,CASSLQGSNGYTF
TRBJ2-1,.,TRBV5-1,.,TGCGCCAGCAGCTTGGGTGGGGAGGCGTCCTACAATGAGCAGTTCTTC,CASSLGGEASYNEQFF
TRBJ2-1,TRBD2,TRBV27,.,TGTGCCAGCAGTTCCCAAGAGAGCGGGAGCTCCTACAATGAGCAGTTCTTC,CASSSQESGSSYNEQFF
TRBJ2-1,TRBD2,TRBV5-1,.,TGCGCCAGCAGCTCTTTAGCGGGAGGGCTTGAGCAGTTCTTC,CASSSLAGGLEQFF
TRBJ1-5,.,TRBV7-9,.,TGTGCCAGCAGCTCAGGGGCAGGGGAACAGCCCCAGCATTTT,CASSSGAGEQPQHF
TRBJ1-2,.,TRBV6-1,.,TGTGCCAGCAGTGAAGCGGACAGCTATGGCTACACCTTC,CASSEADSYGYTF
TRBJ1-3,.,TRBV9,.,TGTGCCAGCAGCGGGGCAATCCAGGTTGGAAACACCATATATTTT,CASSGAIQVGNTIYF
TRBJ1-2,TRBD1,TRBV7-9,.,TGTGCCAGCAGCTTACAGGGGGATTATGGCTACACCTTC,CASSLQGDYGYTF
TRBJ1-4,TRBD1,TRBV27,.,TGTGCCAGCAGGACAGGGGGCGGAAAACTGTTTTTT,CASRTGGGKLFF
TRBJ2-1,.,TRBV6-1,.,TGTGCCAGCAGTGAAATAAGGCGGGATGAGCAGTTCTTC,CASSEIRRDEQFF
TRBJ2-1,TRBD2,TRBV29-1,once,TGCAGCGTGATCGGGACTAGTCACAATGAGCAGTTCTTC,CSVIGTSHNEQFF
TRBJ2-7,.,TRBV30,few,TGTGCCTGGGCGACAGGTACATCCTACGAGCAGTACTTC,CAWATGTSYEQYF
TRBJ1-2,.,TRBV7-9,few,TGTGCCAGCAGCCCCTCCTATAGGGGCGGCTACACCTTC,CASSPSYRGGYTF
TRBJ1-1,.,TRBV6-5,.,TGTGCCAGCAGTTACCCAGAGCTGGGACTCCGGGGGGAAGCTTTCTTT,CASSYPELGLRGEAFF
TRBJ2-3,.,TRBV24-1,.,TGTGCCACCAGTGTACAGCGGCGACTCACAGATACGCAGTATTTT,CATSVQRRLTDTQYF
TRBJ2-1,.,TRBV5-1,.,TGCGCCAGCAGCGTAACCGGAGTAAGCTCCTACAATGAGCAGTTCTTC,CASSVTGVSSYNEQFF
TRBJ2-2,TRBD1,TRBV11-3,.,TGTGCCAGCAGCCCGACAGGGGCCACCGGGGAGCTGTTTTTT,CASSPTGATGELFF
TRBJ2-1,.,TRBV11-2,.,TGTGCCAGCAGCTCGACCGCCACGGGGTACTCCTACAATGAGCAGTTCTTC,CASSSTATGYSYNEQFF
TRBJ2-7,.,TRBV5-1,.,TGCGCCAGCAGCTCACAGGGATACGAGCAGTACTTC,CASSSQGYEQYF